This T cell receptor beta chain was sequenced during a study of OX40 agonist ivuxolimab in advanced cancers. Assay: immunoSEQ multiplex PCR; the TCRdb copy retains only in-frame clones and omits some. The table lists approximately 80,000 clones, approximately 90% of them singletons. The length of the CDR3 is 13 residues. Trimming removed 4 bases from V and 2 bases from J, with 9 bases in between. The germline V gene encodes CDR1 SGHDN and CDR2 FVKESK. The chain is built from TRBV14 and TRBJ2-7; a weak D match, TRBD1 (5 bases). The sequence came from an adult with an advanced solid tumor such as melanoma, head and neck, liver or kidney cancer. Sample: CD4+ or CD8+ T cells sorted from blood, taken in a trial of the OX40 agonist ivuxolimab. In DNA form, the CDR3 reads TGTGCCAGCAGCCCGGACAAGCCCTACGAGCAGTACTTC. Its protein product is CASSPDKPYEQYF.